This T cell receptor beta chain originates from a study of long-term antiretroviral therapy in people with HIV. They ran version v3.0 of the immunoSEQ assay at survey level. Clones were sequenced by immunoSEQ multiplex PCR, and TCRdb holds only the in-frame ones, with some missing. This sample has 20,000 to 30,000 clones, with 85% found just once. The junction had 5 bases not matched to a gene; V was cut back by 6 bases and J by 1 base. The CDR3 is made up of 14 amino acids. Germline V gives CDR1 MNHEY, CDR2 SVGAGI. This clone is a singleton in its sample. Sequenced material: unsorted PBMCs, taken 2.3 years after starting antiretroviral therapy. This sequence originates from a man in his forties with HIV. The gene calls are TRBV6-5 and TRBJ1-1; 7 nucleotides line up with TRBD1. The CDR3 here is CASRTGTENTEAFF. The CDR3 nucleotides are TGTGCCAGCAGGACCGGGACAGAGAACACTGAAGCTTTCTTT.